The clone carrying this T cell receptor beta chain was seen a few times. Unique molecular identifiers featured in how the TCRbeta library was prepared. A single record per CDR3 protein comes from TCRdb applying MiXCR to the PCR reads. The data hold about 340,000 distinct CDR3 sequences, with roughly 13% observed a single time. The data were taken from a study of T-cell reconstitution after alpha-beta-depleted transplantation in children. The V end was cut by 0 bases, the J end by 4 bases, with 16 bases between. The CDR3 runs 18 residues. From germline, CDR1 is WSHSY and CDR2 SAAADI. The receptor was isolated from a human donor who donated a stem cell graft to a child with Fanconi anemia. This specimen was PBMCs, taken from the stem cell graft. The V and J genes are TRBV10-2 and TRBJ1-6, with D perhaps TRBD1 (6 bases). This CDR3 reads CASSESGGQSFYNSPLHF. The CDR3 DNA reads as TGCGCCAGCAGTGAGTCGGGTGGACAGAGCTTTTATAATTCACCCCTCCACTTT.